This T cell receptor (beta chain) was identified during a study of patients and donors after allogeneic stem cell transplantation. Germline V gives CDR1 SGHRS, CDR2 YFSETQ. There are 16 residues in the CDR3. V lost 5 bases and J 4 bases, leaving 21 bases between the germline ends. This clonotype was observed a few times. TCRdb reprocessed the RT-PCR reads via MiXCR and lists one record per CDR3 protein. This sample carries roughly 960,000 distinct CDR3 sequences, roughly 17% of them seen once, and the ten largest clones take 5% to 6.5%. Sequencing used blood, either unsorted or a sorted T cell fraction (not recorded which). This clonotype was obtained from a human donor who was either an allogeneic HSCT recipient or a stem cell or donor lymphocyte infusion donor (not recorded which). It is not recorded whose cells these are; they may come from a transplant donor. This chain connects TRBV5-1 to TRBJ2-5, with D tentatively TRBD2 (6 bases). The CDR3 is CASRSGRGKLTETQYF. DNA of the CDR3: TGCGCCAGCAGATCGGGTCGGGGGAAGCTCACAGAGACCCAGTACTTC.